This T cell receptor (beta chain) was obtained from a study of response to subunit inactivated influenza vaccine. TCRdb re-analysed the RT-PCR reads in MiXCR, keeping a single row per CDR3 protein. The table lists 500,000 to 750,000 distinct CDR3 sequences, 11% to 15% of them singletons. The sample here was PBMCs from blood, taken roughly 12 days after vaccination. This clonotype was obtained from a man aged 45-65 years who received an inactivated influenza vaccine.

CDR3 bases: TGTGCCAGCAGCTTTCGGGGACTAGCGGGAGACGAGCAGTACTTC. Amino acids: CASSFRGLAGDEQYF. The rearrangement uses TRBV5-5 and TRBJ2-7; 14 bases are shared with TRBD2. With 2 bases clipped from V and 5 bases from J, the junction kept 3 bases outside the gene matches. Germline V CDR1 and CDR2: SGHKS, YYEKEE (reference sequence). The CDR3 consists of 15 residues.